This TCR beta chain appears in the sequencing data of a study of blood T cells in healthy people across ages. This clonotype was seen a few times. Its antigen is unidentified. Trimming removed 1 base from V and 3 bases from J; junction bases left unmatched: 5. CDR1 SGHDN and CDR2 FVKESK come from the germline V gene. The CDR3 totals 15 residues. Study-wide findings and caveats: A strong correlation was found between TCR beta diversity and the percentage of naive T cells.

The second PCR ran about 6 to 11 cycles with a sample-barcoded 5' primer and J-beta primers. From the 5' RACE reads, TCRdb called clonotypes with MiXCR, one entry per CDR3 protein. Of about 1.4 million distinct CDR3 sequences in the sample, almost 60% were seen once. There were healthy Caucasian individuals from Russia, aged about 6 to 95, serving as donors. Drawn from each donor were 8.5 to 10 milliliters of peripheral blood. Total RNA extracted from each sample amounted to at least 5 micrograms. Sequenced: blood. The J gene is TRBJ1-2, the V gene TRBV14; 7 bases are a match to TRBD1. The clonotype comes from a man aged 18-30 years in good health. The CDR3 protein is CASSQATGTDYGYTF. In nucleotides, the CDR3 is TGTGCCAGCAGCCAAGCGACAGGGACTGACTATGGCTACACCTTC.